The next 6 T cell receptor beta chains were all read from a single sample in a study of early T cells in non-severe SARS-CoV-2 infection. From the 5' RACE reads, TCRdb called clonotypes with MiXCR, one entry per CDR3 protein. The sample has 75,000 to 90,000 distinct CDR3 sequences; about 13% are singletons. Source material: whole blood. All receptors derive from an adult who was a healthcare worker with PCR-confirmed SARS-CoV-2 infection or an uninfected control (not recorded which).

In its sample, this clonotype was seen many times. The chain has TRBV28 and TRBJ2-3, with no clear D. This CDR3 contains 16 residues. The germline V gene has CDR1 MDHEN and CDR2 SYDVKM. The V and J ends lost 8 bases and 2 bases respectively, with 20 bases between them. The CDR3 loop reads CASSQAAARDTDTQYF. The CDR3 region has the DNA TGTGCCAGCTCCCAAGCCGCGGCACGCGACACAGATACGCAGTATTTT.

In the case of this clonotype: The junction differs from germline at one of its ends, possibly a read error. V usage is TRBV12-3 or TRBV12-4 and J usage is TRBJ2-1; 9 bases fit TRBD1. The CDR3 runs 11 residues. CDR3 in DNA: TGTGCCAGCACCCTACGGGGACAGGGTTACTTC. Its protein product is CASTLRGQGYF.

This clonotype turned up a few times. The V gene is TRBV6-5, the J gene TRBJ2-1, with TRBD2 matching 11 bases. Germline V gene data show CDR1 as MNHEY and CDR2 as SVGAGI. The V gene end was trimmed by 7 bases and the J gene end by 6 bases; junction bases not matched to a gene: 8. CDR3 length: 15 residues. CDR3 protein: CASTFSGRASNEQFF. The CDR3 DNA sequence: TGTGCCAGCACCTTTAGCGGGAGGGCGTCCAATGAGCAGTTCTTC.

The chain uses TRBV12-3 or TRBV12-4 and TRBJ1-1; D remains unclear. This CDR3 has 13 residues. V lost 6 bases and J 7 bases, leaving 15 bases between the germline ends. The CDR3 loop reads CASRVNGAYEAFF. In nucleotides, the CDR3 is TGTGCCAGCAGGGTGAACGGAGCCTATGAAGCTTTCTTT.

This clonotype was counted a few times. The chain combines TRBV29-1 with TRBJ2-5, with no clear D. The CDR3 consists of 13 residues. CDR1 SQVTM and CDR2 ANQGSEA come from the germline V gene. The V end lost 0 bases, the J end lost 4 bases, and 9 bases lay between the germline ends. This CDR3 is CSVEDRRRETQYF. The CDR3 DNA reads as TGCAGCGTTGAAGATCGCAGGCGAGAGACCCAGTACTTC.

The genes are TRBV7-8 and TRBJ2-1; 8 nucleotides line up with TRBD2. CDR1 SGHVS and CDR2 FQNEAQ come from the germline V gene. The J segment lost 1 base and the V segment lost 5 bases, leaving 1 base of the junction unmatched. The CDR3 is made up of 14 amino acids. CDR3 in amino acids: CASSREGSYNEQFF. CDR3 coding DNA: TGTGCCAGCAGCCGGGAGGGTTCCTACAATGAGCAGTTCTTC.